This T cell receptor beta chain was recorded in a study of preoperative IRX-2 immunotherapy in early breast cancer (dated by TCRdb to between 2019 and 2020). Library method: the immunoSEQ multiplex PCR assay. Imported from immuneACCESS, the table was reduced by TCRdb to in-frame sequences with V and J called. These copies leave out some clones; in studies compared against another copy, an unresolved V gene accounts for under half, and the cause of the remainder is not known. The sample yields around 25,000 clones; roughly 75% were counted once. Less than 8% of the sample is held by the ten biggest clonotypes. CDR1 is given as MNHGY and CDR2 as SAAAGT, both from the germline V gene. V lost 4 bases and J lost 3 bases, and the count of bases not matched to a germline gene is 6. Taken from cysteine to phenylalanine, the CDR3 has 15 residues. The kept DNA is CDR3 alone, 45 bases in frame from the first base.

To note about this clone: Its antigen target is currently unknown. Qualities for individual bases were not recorded, and no much larger clone is one base off.

Reading the label with the study, this specimen's treatment or condition is: preoperative locoregional IRX-2 cytokine immunotherapy. The samples were obtained from a phase Ib study that tested preoperative, locoregional IRX-2 cytokine immunotherapy meant to prime immune responses. Donors were patients with early-stage breast cancer who received IRX-2 before surgery. The rearranged chain carries TRBV6-8 and TRBJ2-7; 10 central nucleotides agree with TRBD1. The source of this sequence is a human donor with breast cancer. The sequencing here drew on lymph node tissue, taken after IRX-2 immunotherapy. The sequenced DNA: TGTGCCAGCAGTTCCGCCGGGACAGGGGTCTACGAGCAGTACTTC. Its protein reads: CASSSAGTGVYEQYF.